The rows below give T cell receptor beta chains drawn from one sample of a study of shared clonotypes between healthy human individuals. Repertoires were generated with immunoSEQ multiplex PCR, while TCRdb's copy carries only in-frame clones and drops some. This table has around 2,000,000 clones, about 95% appearing once. Sequencing was done on a sample of naive CD8+ T cells sorted from blood. These receptors all stem from a man between 18 and 35 years old in good health. Each CDR3 is given with its conserved first and last residue. Fields, in order: D gene, J gene, V gene, clone size, CDR3 DNA, CDR3 protein. The D gene is left open where the match is weak. A row's size may be missing; if present it is once, few, many or a size class.

-	TRBJ1-5	TRBV4-1	-	TGCGCCAGCAGCCAAGATTTTAGCTATAGCAATCAGCCCCAGCATTTT	CASSQDFSYSNQPQHF
TRBD2	TRBJ2-7	TRBV4-1	-	TGCGCCAGCAGCCATTTTGGGGGGGGCGAGCAGTACTTC	CASSHFGGGEQYF
TRBD1	TRBJ2-2	TRBV9	-	TGTGCCAGCAGCGCTTCCGGGACAGGGGATACCGGGGAGCTGTTTTTT	CASSASGTGDTGELFF
-	TRBJ2-7	TRBV7-8	-	TGTGCCAGCAGCTCCTTAGGGACCTTCTCCTACGAGCAGTACTTC	CASSSLGTFSYEQYF
TRBD1	TRBJ2-7	TRBV5-5	-	TGTGCCAGCACCATGACAGGGGCTAACTACGAGCAGTACTTC	CASTMTGANYEQYF
TRBD1	TRBJ2-5	TRBV27	-	TGTGCCAGCAGTTCCCGACTAGGACAGGGACGGGAGACCCAGTACTTC	CASSSRLGQGRETQYF
TRBD2	TRBJ2-7	TRBV4-1	-	TGCGCCAGCAGCCAAGTGGCTAGCGGGGGGAATTCCTACGAGCAGTACTTC	CASSQVASGGNSYEQYF
-	TRBJ1-2	TRBV15	-	TGTGCCACCAGCAGAGATGGGGGACCTAGGGTTGATGGCTACACCTTC	CATSRDGGPRVDGYTF
TRBD1	TRBJ1-2	TRBV6-6	-	TGTGCCAGCAGTTACCCGGACAGGAACTATGGCTACACCTTC	CASSYPDRNYGYTF
TRBD1	TRBJ1-6	TRBV6-1	-	TGTGCCGGAGGACAGGGAGATTCACCCCTCCACTTT	CAGGQGDSPLHF
-	TRBJ1-1	TRBV19	-	TGTGCCAGTAGTGGGGAGGGAAGTTGGGACAACGAGAACACTGAAGCTTTCTTT	CASSGEGSWDNENTEAFF
-	TRBJ1-3	TRBV6-5	-	TGTGCCAGCAGTTACTCGGGGGGGCCCGGAAACACCATATATTTT	CASSYSGGPGNTIYF
-	TRBJ1-2	TRBV14	-	TGTGCCAGCAGCCAAGAACGACAGCCCTACTATGGCTACACCTTC	CASSQERQPYYGYTF
-	TRBJ1-2	TRBV13	-	TGTGCCAGCAGCTTAAGCATGTCTAACTATGGCTACACCTTC	CASSLSMSNYGYTF
TRBD1	TRBJ2-3	TRBV7-9	-	TGTGCCAGCAGCACCTTACAGGGGTCTAGCACAGATACGCAGTATTTT	CASSTLQGSSTDTQYF
TRBD2	TRBJ2-3	TRBV4-1	once	TGCGCCAGCAGCCAAGATCCCCTAGCGGGGACGCAGTATTTT	CASSQDPLAGTQYF
TRBD1	TRBJ2-5	TRBV5-4	-	TGTGCCAGCAGCATAGGGACAGATCAAGAGACCCAGTACTTC	CASSIGTDQETQYF
-	TRBJ2-7	TRBV9	once	TGTGCCAGCAGCAGGTCCGACACTGCCCCCTACGAGCAGTACTTC	CASSRSDTAPYEQYF
-	TRBJ2-5	TRBV29-1	-	TGCAGCGTAGCCAGAGGGGACCCAGCGGAAGAGACCCAGTACTTC	CSVARGDPAEETQYF
-	TRBJ2-4	TRBV11-2	-	TGTGCCAGCAGCTTAGAGGGGGAAAACATTCAGTACTTC	CASSLEGENIQYF
-	TRBJ1-2	TRBV5-6	once	TGCGCCAGCAGCGCGACCACGGAATATGGCTACACCTTC	CASSATTEYGYTF
TRBD2	TRBJ2-1	TRBV5-8	-	TGTGCCAGCAGCTTGGGGTTTAGCGGGAGTTGGTACAATGAGCAGTTCTTC	CASSLGFSGSWYNEQFF
TRBD1	TRBJ1-2	TRBV19	-	TGTGCCAGTAATCAGGCAGAGATTGGGGACAGTGGAACCAACTATGGCTACACCTTC	CASNQAEIGDSGTNYGYTF
-	TRBJ2-1	TRBV6-1	-	TGTGCCAGCACCTTGACACTAACCTACAATGAGCAGTTCTTC	CASTLTLTYNEQFF
-	TRBJ1-5	TRBV27	few	TGTGCCAGCAGTTTATCAGGGGGCAATCAGCCCCAGCATTTT	CASSLSGGNQPQHF
-	TRBJ1-5	TRBV6-5	-	TGTGCCAGCAGTTACTCCGCCTTATCGCCCCAGCATTTT	CASSYSALSPQHF
-	TRBJ2-7	TRBV10-1	-	TGCGCGTCAGGGGATTCAGGGTACGAGCAGTACTTC	CASGDSGYEQYF
TRBD1	TRBJ2-7	TRBV19	-	TGTGCCAGTAGTAGCGGACAGGGGTACGAGCAGTACTTC	CASSSGQGYEQYF
-	TRBJ2-3	TRBV2	-	TGTGCCAGCATATCCCAGGGTACAGATACGCAGTATTTT	CASISQGTDTQYF
TRBD2	TRBJ2-7	TRBV27	once	TGTGCCAGCAGTTTAGCTAGCGGGACCCCCCTGGAGCAGTACTTC	CASSLASGTPLEQYF
TRBD1	TRBJ1-1	TRBV7-2	-	TGTGCCAGCAGCTTCGCAGGGGGCACTGAAGCTTTCTTT	CASSFAGGTEAFF
-	TRBJ2-3	TRBV7-9	-	TGTGCCAGCAGCTTATCCCGGACCTCTAGCACAGATACGCAGTATTTT	CASSLSRTSSTDTQYF
-	TRBJ2-1	TRBV9	once	TGTGCCAGCAGCGTAGGCGGTGAGGATGAGCAGTTCTTC	CASSVGGEDEQFF
TRBD2	TRBJ2-7	TRBV7-2	once	TGTGCCAGCACCTCGGAGCGGGGGTTTCCCTACGAGCAGTACTTC	CASTSERGFPYEQYF
-	TRBJ2-1	TRBV27	-	TGTGCCAGCAGTTTGTTAGGAGGGCTTTACTCCTACAATGAGCAGTTCTTC	CASSLLGGLYSYNEQFF
TRBD2	TRBJ2-1	TRBV9	few	TGTGCCAGCAATGCCGGGACTACCAATGAGCAGTTCTTC	CASNAGTTNEQFF
-	TRBJ1-3	TRBV5-1	-	TGCGCCAGCAGCTTGATGGAATGGGGGGCAACTGGAAACACCATATATTTT	CASSLMEWGATGNTIYF
-	TRBJ1-1	TRBV13	-	TGTGCCAGCAGCCCCACCTACTCACCGAACACTGAAGCTTTCTTT	CASSPTYSPNTEAFF
-	TRBJ1-2	TRBV29-1	-	TGCAGCGCAGAACAGAACTATGGCTACACCTTC	CSAEQNYGYTF
-	TRBJ1-1	TRBV4-1	-	TGCGCCAGCAGCCAAGGGTCGGCTAAAAACACTGAAGCTTTCTTT	CASSQGSAKNTEAFF
-	TRBJ2-7	TRBV5-1	-	TGCGCCAGCAGCCAAACAGGGCGCTCCTACGAGCAGTACTTC	CASSQTGRSYEQYF
-	TRBJ1-1	TRBV6-5	-	TGTGCCAGCAAAAGAAGGGGGACCACTTTT	CASKRRGTTF
TRBD1	TRBJ2-3	TRBV9	once	TGTGCCAGCAGCGTAGTAGGACAGGGATCAGATACGCAGTATTTT	CASSVVGQGSDTQYF
TRBD1	TRBJ2-1	TRBV6-1	-	TGTGCCAGCACCCTGACAGGGAACAATGAGCAGTTCTTC	CASTLTGNNEQFF
TRBD1	TRBJ2-1	TRBV25-1	-	TGTGCCACCCAGGACAGGCTTGCCAATGAGCAGTTCTTC	CATQDRLANEQFF
-	TRBJ2-1	TRBV7-3	once	TGTGCCGCCGGGACAATGTCCTACAATGAGCAGTTCTTC	CAAGTMSYNEQFF
-	TRBJ1-5	TRBV27	-	TGTGCCAGCAGCTCCGGGACAAGAAGCAATCAGCCCCAGCATTTT	CASSSGTRSNQPQHF
-	TRBJ2-1	TRBV27	-	TGTGCCAGCAGTTTATTGGGGGGGGGCCGCAATGAGCAGTTCTTC	CASSLLGGGRNEQFF
TRBD1	TRBJ1-6	TRBV5-8	-	TGTGCCAGCAGCTTGGTGACAGGGGGCTATTCACCCCTCCACTTT	CASSLVTGGYSPLHF
TRBD2	TRBJ2-3	TRBV27	-	TGTGCCAGCAGTTCTAGCGGGAGGGGGACAGATACGCAGTATTTT	CASSSSGRGTDTQYF